This T cell receptor (beta chain) was found in a study of T-cell memory formation after mild COVID-19. TCRdb re-called the 5' RACE reads through MiXCR, storing one row per CDR3 protein. Counted here are around 450,000 distinct CDR3 sequences, approximately 25% occurring once; the ten biggest clones make up roughly 8.9%. The germline V and J ends were trimmed by 8 bases and 5 bases, with 16 bases remaining between them. Germline values: CDR1 MNHEY, CDR2 SMNVEV (reference sequence). The CDR3 runs 13 residues. The source of this sequence is an adult woman who had mild COVID-19 (a few samples of this study predate the infection). Cell type and time point are not known. The chain recombines TRBV27 with TRBJ2-7; no clear D gene. What was sequenced was PBMCs or a T cell subset sorted from them (not recorded which). The DNA of the CDR3 is TGTGCCAGCCTTCTTTCGGGTGACGACGAGCAGTACTTC. Amino acids: CASLLSGDDEQYF.